A selection of T cell receptor beta chains follows, all from one sample in a study of prognosis after radiotherapy for stage I lung cancer. TCRdb recomputed calls from the multiplex PCR reads with MiXCR, one row per CDR3 protein. The table lists around 51,000 distinct CDR3 sequences, under 45% of them singletons. The source material was PBMCs, sampled before or after stereotactic body radiation therapy (not recorded which). The receptor set was obtained from a donor over 45 with non-small cell lung cancer. Both conserved end residues are part of each CDR3. Each record gives: clone size, V gene, J gene, D gene, CDR3 DNA, CDR3 protein. A D gene is named only where the DNA matches it firmly. Some rows have no size entry. The others give once, few or many, or a class for an expanded clone.

>medium-sized|TRBV19|TRBJ2-7|.
TGTGCCAGCGGCTGGGTAGCCCGCGAGCAGTACTTC
CASGWVAREQYF
>many|TRBV20-1|TRBJ2-7|.
TGCAGTGCCCGGAGAAGGCGAAGACGGGGGTCCTACGAGCAGTACTTC
CSARRRRRRGSYEQYF
>many|TRBV9|TRBJ2-3|TRBD2
TGTGCCAGCAGCCCGTGGACTAGCGGGACAGATACGCAGTATTTT
CASSPWTSGTDTQYF
>many|TRBV6-5|TRBJ2-7|TRBD1
TGTGCCAGCAGTTACGGCAGGGGGCTGGGAGAGCAGTACTTC
CASSYGRGLGEQYF
>many|TRBV2|TRBJ1-2|TRBD1
TGTGCCAGCATTAAGACAGGGGGCGTCCTCTATGGCTACACCTTC
CASIKTGGVLYGYTF
>many|TRBV7-2|TRBJ1-3|TRBD1
TGTGCCAGCAGCCGGACAGGGGACCGGGACACCATATATTTT
CASSRTGDRDTIYF
>.|TRBV20-1|TRBJ2-2|.
TGCAGTGCTAGAGATCTCAGGGGTAAATGGGACACCGGGGAGCTGTTTTTC
CSARDLRGKWDTGELFF
>many|TRBV7-9|TRBJ1-2|TRBD1
TGTGCCAGCAGCTCACAGGGGGCCACTAACTATGGCTACACCTTC
CASSSQGATNYGYTF
>.|TRBV7-6|TRBJ2-1|.
TGTGCCAGCAGCTTAGCGCCCGGGACATCTACTAACAATGAGCAGTTCTTC
CASSLAPGTSTNNEQFF
>many|TRBV7-2|TRBJ2-6|.
TGTGCCAGCAGTCGAGTCGGGACATCTGGGGCCAACGTCCTGACTTTC
CASSRVGTSGANVLTF
>many|TRBV5-1|TRBJ2-3|.
TGCGCCAGCAGCTTCCGGACTCCTAGCACAGATACGCAGTATTTT
CASSFRTPSTDTQYF